This record concerns one T cell receptor (beta chain) sequence. Its antigen is still unknown. With 4 bases clipped from V and 4 bases from J, the junction kept 10 bases outside the gene matches. The germline gives CDR1 SGDLS, CDR2 YYNGEE. The CDR3 is 15 residues long. The entry originates in a study of cytomegalovirus exposure and HLA in healthy donors. Study results and caveats: Some V segments could not be told apart, so they were left out, TRBV6-2 and TRBV6-3 among them. Per published accounts, TCR beta sequences correctly predicted the HLA-A and HLA-B alleles of most subjects. DRB1 had the most TCR associations and HLA-C the fewest, a later analysis found, with rates varying by HLA locus. An analysis was carried out later, and it reportedly showed fewer N-insertions in an Asian-associated ancestry cluster than the 666-donor mean.

Vbeta (60) and Jbeta (13) primers were used in the PCR. TCRdb keeps only in-frame clones here, not all; method: immunoSEQ multiplex PCR. The sample holds over 70,000 clones, about 77% seen once. The rearrangement uses TRBV9 and TRBJ2-7; 8 nucleotides match TRBD2. The sequence derives from a male donor in good health and CMV-seropositive. The source material was PBMCs. The CDR3 spells CASSLGPAGVYEQYF. The CDR3 DNA sequence: TGTGCCAGCAGCCTAGGGCCAGCGGGAGTATACGAGCAGTACTTC.